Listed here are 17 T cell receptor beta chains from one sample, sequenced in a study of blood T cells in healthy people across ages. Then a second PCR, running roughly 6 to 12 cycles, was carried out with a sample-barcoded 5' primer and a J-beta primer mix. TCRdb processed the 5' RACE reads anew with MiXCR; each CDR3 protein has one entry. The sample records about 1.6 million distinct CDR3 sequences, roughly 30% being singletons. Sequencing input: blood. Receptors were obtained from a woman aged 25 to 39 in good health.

Here the CDR3 reads CASSTVGGGASDTQYF. Written as DNA, the CDR3 is TGCGCCAGCAGCACGGTTGGCGGGGGGGCGTCAGATACGCAGTATTTT. The V gene is TRBV5-1, the J gene TRBJ2-3; 9 positions agree with TRBD2. V shed 4 bases, J shed 4 bases, and the junction held 10 bases outside the gene matches. In germline, CDR1 is SGHRS, CDR2 YFSETQ. The CDR3 is 16 residues long.

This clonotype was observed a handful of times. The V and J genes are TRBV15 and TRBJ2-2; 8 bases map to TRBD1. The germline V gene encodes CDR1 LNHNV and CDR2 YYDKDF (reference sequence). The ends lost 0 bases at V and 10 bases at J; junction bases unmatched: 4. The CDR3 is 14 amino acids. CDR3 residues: CATSRDRGHVELFF. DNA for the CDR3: TGTGCCACCAGCAGAGACAGGGGGCACGTGGAGCTGTTTTTT.

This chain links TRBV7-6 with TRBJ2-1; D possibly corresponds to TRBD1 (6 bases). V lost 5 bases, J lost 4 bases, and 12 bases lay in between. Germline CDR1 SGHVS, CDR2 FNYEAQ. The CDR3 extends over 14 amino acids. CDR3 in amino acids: CASSPIGGYNEQFF. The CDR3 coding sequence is TGTGCCAGCAGCCCGATAGGGGGTTACAATGAGCAGTTCTTC.

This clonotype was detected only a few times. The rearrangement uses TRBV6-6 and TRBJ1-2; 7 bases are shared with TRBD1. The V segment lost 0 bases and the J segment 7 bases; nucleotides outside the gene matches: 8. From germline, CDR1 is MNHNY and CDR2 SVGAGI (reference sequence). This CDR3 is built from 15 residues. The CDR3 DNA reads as TGTGCCAGCAGTTACTCGGAAGGGGGCGCTGGTGGCTACACCTTC. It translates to CASSYSEGGAGGYTF.

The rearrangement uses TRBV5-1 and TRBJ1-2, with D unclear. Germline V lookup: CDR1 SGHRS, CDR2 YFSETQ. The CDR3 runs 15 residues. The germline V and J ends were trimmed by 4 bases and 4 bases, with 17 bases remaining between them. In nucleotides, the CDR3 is TGCGCCAGCAGCGTGGCCGGGGAATTCGGCTATGGCTACACCTTC. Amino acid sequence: CASSVAGEFGYGYTF.

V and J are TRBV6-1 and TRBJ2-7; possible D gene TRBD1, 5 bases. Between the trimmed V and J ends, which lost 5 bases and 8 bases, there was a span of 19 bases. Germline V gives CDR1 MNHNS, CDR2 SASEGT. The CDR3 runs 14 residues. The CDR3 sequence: CASSLRQGAYKQYF. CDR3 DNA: TGTGCCAGCAGTTTACGGCAGGGCGCTTACAAGCAGTACTTC.

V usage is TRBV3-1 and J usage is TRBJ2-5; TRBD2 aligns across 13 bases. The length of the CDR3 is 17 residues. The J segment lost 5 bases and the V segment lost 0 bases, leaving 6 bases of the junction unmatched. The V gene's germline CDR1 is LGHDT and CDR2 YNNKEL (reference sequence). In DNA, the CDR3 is TGTGCCAGCAGCCAAGATCCACTAGCGGGAGGGCGGGAGACCCAGTACTTC. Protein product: CASSQDPLAGGRETQYF.

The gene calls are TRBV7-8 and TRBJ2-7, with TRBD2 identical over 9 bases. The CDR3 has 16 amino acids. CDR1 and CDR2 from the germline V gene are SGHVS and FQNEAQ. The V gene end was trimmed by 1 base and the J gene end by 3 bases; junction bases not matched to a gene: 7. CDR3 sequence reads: CASSLGFSGSNYEQYF. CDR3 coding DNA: TGTGCCAGCAGCTTAGGCTTTAGCGGGAGTAACTACGAGCAGTACTTC. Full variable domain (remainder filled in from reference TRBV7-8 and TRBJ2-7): GAGVSQSPRYKVAKRGQDVALRCDPISGHVSLFWYQQALGQGPEFLTYFQNEAQLDKSGLPSDRFFAERPEGSVSTLKIQRTQQEDSAVYLCASSLGFSGSNYEQYFGPGTRLTVT.

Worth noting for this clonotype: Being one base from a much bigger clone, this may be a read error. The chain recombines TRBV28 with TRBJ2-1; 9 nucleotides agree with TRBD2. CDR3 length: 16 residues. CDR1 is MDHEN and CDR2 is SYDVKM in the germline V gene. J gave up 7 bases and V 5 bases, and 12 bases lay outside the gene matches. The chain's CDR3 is CASSEGRAGGQNEQFF. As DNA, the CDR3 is TGTGCCAGCAGTGAGGGACGAGCGGGAGGACAAAATGAGCAGTTCTTC.

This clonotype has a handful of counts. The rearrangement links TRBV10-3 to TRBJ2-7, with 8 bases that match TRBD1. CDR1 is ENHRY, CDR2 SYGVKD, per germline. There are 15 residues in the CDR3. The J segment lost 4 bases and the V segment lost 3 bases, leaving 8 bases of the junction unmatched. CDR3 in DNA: TGTGCCATCAGTGAAGTGCAGCAGGGGGCTTACGAGCAGTACTTC. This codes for CAISEVQQGAYEQYF.

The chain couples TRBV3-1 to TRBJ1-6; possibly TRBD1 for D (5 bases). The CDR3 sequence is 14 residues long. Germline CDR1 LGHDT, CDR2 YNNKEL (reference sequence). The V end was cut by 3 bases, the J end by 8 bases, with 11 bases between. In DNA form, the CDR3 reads TGTGCCAGCAGCCACCGGGGGGAATATTCACCCCTCCACTTT. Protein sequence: CASSHRGEYSPLHF.

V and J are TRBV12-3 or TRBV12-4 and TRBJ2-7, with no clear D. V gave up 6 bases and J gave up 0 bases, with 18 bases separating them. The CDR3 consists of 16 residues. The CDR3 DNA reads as TGTGCCAGCAGCCGGATGAGTGGGCAGAGCTCCTACGAGCAGTACTTC. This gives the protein CASSRMSGQSSYEQYF.

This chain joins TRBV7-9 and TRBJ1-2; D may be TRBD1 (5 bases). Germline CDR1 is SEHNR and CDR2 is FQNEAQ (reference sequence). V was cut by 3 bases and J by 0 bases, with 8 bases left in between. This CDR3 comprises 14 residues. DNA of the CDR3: TGTGCCAGCAGCTTCCCGGACACTAACTATGGCTACACCTTC. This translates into CASSFPDTNYGYTF. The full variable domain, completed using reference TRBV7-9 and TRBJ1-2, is DTGVSQNPRHKITKRGQNVTFRCDPISEHNRLYWYRQTLGQGPEFLTYFQNEAQLEKSRLLSDRFSAERPKGSFSTLEIQRTEQGDSAMYLCASSFPDTNYGYTFGSGTRLTVV.

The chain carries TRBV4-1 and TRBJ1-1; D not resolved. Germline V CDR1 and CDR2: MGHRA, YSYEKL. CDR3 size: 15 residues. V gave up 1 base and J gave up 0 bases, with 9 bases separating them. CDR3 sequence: CASSQGPDLNTEAFF. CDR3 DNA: TGCGCCAGCAGCCAAGGCCCGGACCTGAACACTGAAGCTTTCTTT.

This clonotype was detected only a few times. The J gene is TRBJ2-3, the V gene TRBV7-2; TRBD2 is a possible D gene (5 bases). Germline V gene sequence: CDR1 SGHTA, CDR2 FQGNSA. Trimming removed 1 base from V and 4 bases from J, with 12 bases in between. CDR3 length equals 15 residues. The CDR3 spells CASSLGASTSDTQYF. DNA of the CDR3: TGTGCCAGCAGCTTAGGTGCTAGCACTTCAGATACGCAGTATTTT. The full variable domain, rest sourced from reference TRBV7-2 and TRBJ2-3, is GAGVSQSPSNKVTEKGKDVELRCDPISGHTALYWYRQSLGQGLEFLIYFQGNSAPDKSGLPSDRFSAERTGGSVSTLTIQRTQQEDSAVYLCASSLGASTSDTQYFGPGTRLTVL.

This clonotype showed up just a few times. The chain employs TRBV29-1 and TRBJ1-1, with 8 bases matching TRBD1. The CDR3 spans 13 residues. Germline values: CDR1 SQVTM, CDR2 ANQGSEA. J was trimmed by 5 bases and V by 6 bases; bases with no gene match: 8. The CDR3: CSVPGQGYTEAFF. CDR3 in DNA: TGCAGCGTCCCCGGACAGGGTTATACTGAAGCTTTCTTT.

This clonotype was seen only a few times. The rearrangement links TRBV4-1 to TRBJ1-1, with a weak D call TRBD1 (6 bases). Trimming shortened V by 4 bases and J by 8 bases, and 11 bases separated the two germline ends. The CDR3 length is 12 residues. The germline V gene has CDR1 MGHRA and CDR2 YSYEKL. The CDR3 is CASSRTDREAFF. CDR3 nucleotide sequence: TGCGCCAGCAGCCGCACCGACAGGGAAGCTTTCTTT.